Each of the 20 T cell receptor beta chains below was sequenced from the same sample in a study of blood T cell repertoires in COVID-19. Method: immunoSEQ multiplex PCR; TCRdb's copy keeps in-frame clones and lacks some. The sample holds some 350,000 clones, around four fifths seen once. Source material: peripheral blood. These receptors were taken from a man in his thirties or forties with active or convalescent COVID-19.

The rearrangement uses TRBV3-1 (or the pseudogene TRBV3-2) and TRBJ1-5; D gene unclear. The V gene's germline CDR1 is LGHDT and CDR2 YNNKEL (reference sequence). The ends were cut back, 2 bases at V and 5 bases at J, with 16 bases in the middle. This CDR3 comprises 16 residues. The CDR3 nucleotides are TGTGCCAGCAGCCAAATCTATCGGGAAGGACATCAGCCCCAGCATTTT. It codes for CASSQIYREGHQPQHF.

The chain couples TRBV7-8 to TRBJ2-7; 7 positions agree with TRBD2. This CDR3 is 15 amino acids long. V trimming: 0 bases; J trimming: 2 bases; junction bases outside the gene matches: 4. Germline V CDR1 and CDR2: SGHVS, FQNEAQ. This CDR3 is CASSLAASGPYEQYF. The CDR3 nucleotides are TGTGCCAGCAGCTTAGCCGCTAGCGGCCCCTACGAGCAGTACTTC.

The chain links TRBV2 to TRBJ1-6, with 8 nucleotides matching TRBD1. This CDR3 is built from 15 residues. V shed 3 bases, J shed 7 bases, and the junction held 5 bases outside the gene matches. In germline, CDR1 is SNHLY, CDR2 FYNNEI. Here the CDR3 reads CASSDRTGSNSPLHF. In DNA, the CDR3 is TGTGCCAGCAGTGATCGGACAGGGAGCAATTCACCCCTCCACTTT. Combining the CDR3 with reference TRBV2 and TRBJ1-6 gives the whole variable domain EPEVTQTPSHQVTQMGQEVILRCVPISNHLYFYWYRQILGQKVEFLVSFYNNEISEKSEIFDDQFSVERPDGSNFTLKIRSTKLEDSAMYFCASSDRTGSNSPLHFGNGTRLTVT.

This chain connects TRBV29-1 to TRBJ2-1; 9 bases fit TRBD1. Germline-derived CDR1 and CDR2 are SQVTM and ANQGSEA. Germline trimming cut 0 bases from V and 6 bases from J; bases unmatched to any gene: 6. This CDR3 is built from 15 residues. The CDR3: CSVEDLGTGFNEQFF. Here the CDR3 DNA reads TGCAGCGTTGAAGATCTAGGGACAGGGTTCAATGAGCAGTTCTTC.

The chain links TRBV4-3 to TRBJ2-1; D may be TRBD2 (5 bases). CDR3 length: 16 residues. Trimming removed 0 bases at V and 5 bases at J, with 14 bases between. The germline CDR1 and CDR2 sequences are LGHNA and YSLEER. DNA of the CDR3: TGCGCCAGCAGCCAAGACCCCTGGGCGGGTCACAATGAGCAGTTCTTC. Its translation is CASSQDPWAGHNEQFF.

The gene calls are TRBV14 and TRBJ1-1; TRBD1 is a possible D gene (5 bases). The CDR3 totals 12 residues. Germline assignment: CDR1 SGHDN and CDR2 FVKESK. Between the trimmed V and J ends, which lost 1 base and 7 bases, there was a span of 7 bases. CDR3 coding DNA: TGTGCCAGCAGCCAAGGGGGGGGTGAAGCTTTCTTT. As protein: CASSQGGGEAFF.

The chain has TRBV4-2 and TRBJ2-1, with 11 positions matching TRBD2. The trim removed 3 bases at V and 7 bases at J, leaving 20 bases unmatched. This CDR3 region has 20 residues. Germline lookup yields CDR1 LGHNA and CDR2 YNFKEQ. The CDR3: CASSQPRSLLAGEEKNEQFF. CDR3 bases: TGTGCCAGCAGCCAGCCAAGATCCCTACTAGCGGGAGAGGAGAAGAATGAGCAGTTCTTC.

The genes are TRBV5-4 and TRBJ1-6; 7 positions agree with TRBD1. The V gene's germline CDR1 is SGHNT and CDR2 YYREEE (reference sequence). The CDR3 totals 15 residues. V lost 0 bases and J lost 8; bases outside the gene matches: 5. CDR3 nucleotides: TGTGCCAGCAGCTTGGGGACAGGTTCTGATTCACCCCTCCACTTT. This codes for CASSLGTGSDSPLHF. Variable domain in full (rest from reference TRBV5-4 and TRBJ1-6): ETGVTQSPTHLIKTRGQQVTLRCSSQSGHNTVSWYQQALGQGPQFIFQYYREEENGRGNFPPRFSGLQFPNYSSELNVNALELDDSALYLCASSLGTGSDSPLHFGNGTRLTVT.

The chain combines TRBV6-5 with TRBJ2-1; 7 nucleotides agree with TRBD2. The J segment lost 9 bases and the V segment lost 0 bases, leaving 11 bases of the junction unmatched. Germline CDR1 reads MNHEY; CDR2 reads SVGAGI. The CDR3 covers 16 residues. The CDR3 DNA is TGTGCCAGCAGTTACTCACGGACTAGTCATATTGGTGAGCAGTTCTTC. Amino acids: CASSYSRTSHIGEQFF.

This clone occurred once. The chain has TRBV7-9 and TRBJ2-1, with 10 bases fitting TRBD2. CDR1 SEHNR and CDR2 FQNEAQ come from the germline V gene (reference sequence). J was trimmed by 2 bases and V by 5 bases; bases with no gene match: 12. This CDR3 is built from 18 residues. CDR3: CASSLEGASGRAYNEQFF. The DNA for the CDR3 is TGTGCCAGCAGCCTCGAGGGAGCTAGCGGGAGAGCCTACAATGAGCAGTTCTTC.

This chain uses TRBV7-3 with TRBJ2-1, with D possibly TRBD2 on 7 matching bases. This CDR3 comprises 15 residues. V was clipped by 5 bases and J by 7 bases, with 18 bases between them. The V gene's germline CDR1 is SGHTA and CDR2 FQGTGA. The CDR3: CASSPGGGIGNEQFF. The CDR3 coding sequence is TGTGCCAGCAGCCCTGGGGGGGGCATCGGGAATGAGCAGTTCTTC.

The chain recombines TRBV12-3 or TRBV12-4 with TRBJ1-1; TRBD1 matches 9 bases. This CDR3 has 12 residues. Unmatched junction bases numbered 2, after V lost 5 bases and J lost 7 bases. CDR3: CASSTGGFEAFF. CDR3 nucleotide sequence: TGTGCCAGCAGTACAGGGGGCTTTGAAGCTTTCTTT.

The chain combines TRBV24-1 with TRBJ2-5; 8 bases fit TRBD1. The CDR3 loop spans 15 amino acids. V shed 1 base, J shed 4 bases, and the junction held 4 bases outside the gene matches. The V gene's germline CDR1 is KGHDR and CDR2 SFDVKD. The chain's CDR3 is CATSDFGQGGETQYF. The CDR3 DNA reads TGTGCCACCAGTGATTTTGGACAGGGAGGAGAGACCCAGTACTTC.

The CDR3 DNA reads as TGTGCCTGGAGTTTGGGCAGCCAGGGTCAGCCCCAGCATTTT. It is translated as CAWSLGSQGQPQHF. The V and J genes are TRBV30 and TRBJ1-5, with D possibly TRBD1 on 5 matching bases. CDR3 length equals 14 residues. Germline loops: CDR1 GTSNPN, CDR2 SVGIG (reference sequence). The V end lost 2 bases, the J end lost 6 bases, and 14 bases lay between the germline ends.

J is TRBJ1-2 and V is TRBV28, with D hard to call. This CDR3 is built from 13 residues. Between the trimmed V and J ends, which lost 9 bases and 0 bases, there was a span of 11 bases. Germline CDR1 is MDHEN and CDR2 is SYDVKM. CDR3 sequence: CASSEAANYGYTF. DNA of the CDR3: TGTGCCAGTAGTGAAGCGGCTAACTATGGCTACACCTTC.

The rearrangement uses TRBV12-3 or TRBV12-4 and TRBJ1-2; D is unclear. The CDR3 is 12 amino acids. V was clipped by 6 bases and J by 5 bases, with 10 bases between them. The DNA of the CDR3 is TGTGCCAGCAGCCCCGGACTTTATGGCTACACCTTC. It codes for CASSPGLYGYTF.

Here the CDR3 DNA reads TGTGCCAGCAGTCCCCGTCCCTCCTGGCGGGAGGGGACAGATACGCAGTATTTT. Translation gives CASSPRPSWREGTDTQYF. This chain joins TRBV28 and TRBJ2-3; 9 bases match TRBD2. Losses at the gene ends were 5 bases for V and 3 bases for J; bases not matched to a gene: 15. This CDR3 contains 18 residues. CDR1 is MDHEN and CDR2 is SYDVKM in the germline V gene.

This sequence joins TRBV30 and TRBJ1-2; D might be TRBD1 (5 bases). This CDR3 region has 12 residues. V lost 4 bases to trimming and J lost 8 bases, with 14 bases between them. The germline gives CDR1 GTSNPN, CDR2 SVGIG (reference sequence). CDR3 sequence (DNA): TGTGCCTGGAATACAGGTTACGTAGGCTACACCTTC. It encodes CAWNTGYVGYTF. The variable domain in full, with the rest retrieved from reference TRBV30 and TRBJ1-2, is SQTIHQWPATLVQPVGSPLSLECTVEGTSNPNLYWYRQAAGRGLQLLFYSVGIGQISSEVPQNLSASRPQDRQFILSSKKLLLSDSGFYLCAWNTGYVGYTFGSGTRLTVV.

The table lists this clone with a count of one. V and J are TRBV28 and TRBJ1-4; D uncertain. Trimming pared 2 bases from V and 0 bases from J, leaving 7 bases between. CDR1 MDHEN and CDR2 SYDVKM come from the germline V gene. The CDR3 covers 15 residues. For the CDR3, the DNA is TGTGCCAGCAGTTTACAGCGTCCAACTAATGAAAAACTGTTTTTT. This sequence encodes CASSLQRPTNEKLFF.

The rearrangement joins TRBV6-5 to TRBJ1-2; weak D call: TRBD1 (5 bases). CDR1 is MNHEY and CDR2 is SVGAGI in the germline V gene. The CDR3 totals 13 residues. V lost 7 bases, J lost 4 bases, and 13 bases lay in between. The CDR3 DNA reads TGTGCCAGCACCAGGGAGGGGCTCTATGGCTACACCTTC. Residues: CASTREGLYGYTF.